Sequencing of this T cell receptor (beta chain) was carried out in a study of CD8 T cells in ankylosing spondylitis. In its sample, this clonotype was seen a few times. Its antigen is not known. CDR1 SGHRS and CDR2 YFSETQ come from the germline V gene. CDR3 length: 13 amino acids. Unmatched junction bases numbered 3, after V lost 4 bases and J lost 3 bases. Whole-study results and caveats: Existing reports had already noted some motif variants in reactive arthritis synovial fluid and blood. A motif of eight highly homologous TCR beta variants was seen as apparently characteristic of ankylosing spondylitis blood.

TCRdb reprocessed the 5' RACE reads via MiXCR and lists one record per CDR3 protein. This sample has about 36,000 distinct CDR3 sequences; 11% occur once, and the top ten carry just over 20%. The rearrangement uses TRBV5-1 and TRBJ1-2; 7 bases agree with TRBD1. The receptor's source is a male donor with ankylosing spondylitis. What was sequenced was synovial fluid, either unsorted or a sorted T cell fraction (not recorded which). CDR3 sequence reads: CASSTGTDYGYTF. CDR3 sequence (DNA): TGCGCCAGCAGCACCGGGACAGACTATGGCTACACCTTC.